Listed here are 17 T cell receptor beta chains from one sample, sequenced in a study of cytomegalovirus exposure and HLA in healthy donors. Use of 60 Vbeta and 13 Jbeta primers characterized the PCR. Clones were read by immunoSEQ multiplex PCR, and TCRdb kept only the in-frame ones, dropping some. This table has about 95,000 clones, more than 70% appearing once. Sequenced material: PBMCs. These receptors were collected from a man between 18 and 35 years old in good health and CMV-seropositive.

The chain joins TRBV7-8 to TRBJ1-2, with TRBD1 as a possible D gene (6 bases). Between the trimmed V and J ends, which lost 0 bases and 0 bases, there was a span of 11 bases. Germline V gene lookup returns CDR1 SGHVS and CDR2 FQNEAQ. The CDR3 has 16 residues. The DNA of the CDR3 is TGTGCCAGCAGCTTAGCGGGGACACCAGCTAACTATGGCTACACCTTC. Encoded protein: CASSLAGTPANYGYTF.

The J gene is TRBJ2-1, the V gene TRBV29-1; 8 bases line up with TRBD2. This CDR3 comprises 19 residues. Per the germline V gene, CDR1 is SQVTM and CDR2 is ANQGSEA. The ends lost 3 bases at V and 4 bases at J; junction bases unmatched: 20. The CDR3 sequence: CSVESGGRTPSGGYNEQFF. The CDR3 DNA sequence: TGCAGCGTTGAGAGTGGGGGGCGGACTCCCAGCGGGGGTTACAATGAGCAGTTCTTC.

The CDR3 loop reads CASSARRTGFTEAFF. The CDR3 DNA reads as TGTGCCAGCAGTGCCCGACGTACAGGGTTCACTGAAGCTTTCTTT. The chain employs TRBV6-1 and TRBJ1-1; TRBD1 is a possible D gene (6 bases). CDR3 length: 15 residues. V gave up 4 bases and J gave up 4 bases, with 16 bases separating them. Germline CDR1 is MNHNS and CDR2 is SASEGT.

The chain recombines TRBV5-6 with TRBJ1-5; no definite D call. V lost 7 bases and J 0 bases, leaving 20 bases between the germline ends. This CDR3 contains 17 residues. Germline CDR1 is SGHDT and CDR2 is YYEEEE. This CDR3 reads CASDFGGPRNSNQPQHF. DNA for the CDR3: TGTGCCAGCGACTTTGGAGGTCCTCGAAATAGCAATCAGCCCCAGCATTTT.

The genes are TRBV5-1 and TRBJ1-6, with 7 bases matching TRBD1. Germline V gene sequence: CDR1 SGHRS, CDR2 YFSETQ. Trimming removed 4 bases from V and 7 bases from J; junction bases left unmatched: 14. This CDR3 contains 17 residues. The CDR3 reads CASSPGTGTVGNSPLHF. The CDR3 nucleotides are TGCGCCAGCAGCCCCGGCACTGGGACAGTTGGGAATTCACCCCTCCACTTT.

The chain uses TRBV5-1 and TRBJ1-3; tentative D call: TRBD1 (6 bases). The CDR3 has 14 residues. Per germline, CDR1 SGHRS and CDR2 YFSETQ. V was clipped by 0 bases and J by 8 bases, with 12 bases between them. This CDR3 is CASSLARGMDTIYF. For the CDR3, the DNA is TGCGCCAGCAGCTTGGCCAGGGGTATGGACACCATATATTTT.

The chain carries TRBV4-1 and TRBJ2-2; D remains unclear. The germline V and J ends were trimmed by 3 bases and 4 bases, with 9 bases remaining between them. Germline CDR1 reads MGHRA; CDR2 reads YSYEKL. The CDR3 contains 14 residues. The CDR3 bases are TGCGCCAGCAGCCACCCGAGTTTCACCGGGGAGCTGTTTTTT. Its translation: CASSHPSFTGELFF.

In DNA form, the CDR3 reads TGTGCCTGGAGTTTCCGGGGATATCGCTCCTACGAGCAGTACTTC. This sequence encodes CAWSFRGYRSYEQYF. The V call is TRBV30, the J call TRBJ2-7; TRBD2 is a possible D gene (5 bases). Trimming stripped 2 bases from V and 0 bases from J, with 14 bases between. The germline CDR1 and CDR2 sequences are GTSNPN and SVGIG (reference sequence). CDR3 length: 15 amino acids.

The chain couples TRBV6-4 to TRBJ2-3, with 9 bases lining up with TRBD2. Trimming at V came to 4 bases and at J to 1 base, leaving 0 bases not matched to a gene. Germline V lookup: CDR1 MRHNA, CDR2 SNTAGT. The CDR3 length is 14 residues. This CDR3 is CASSGTSGTDTQYF. The CDR3, as DNA: TGTGCCAGCAGTGGGACTAGCGGCACAGATACGCAGTATTTT.

This rearrangement joins TRBV11-2 to TRBJ2-5, with D hard to call. CDR3 length equals 14 residues. The germline gives CDR1 SGHAT, CDR2 FQNNGV. Trimming left V 3 bases short and J 4 bases short, with 12 bases between. CDR3 in amino acids: CASSLSRTGETQYF. The CDR3 region has the DNA TGTGCCAGCAGCTTGTCCAGAACGGGAGAGACCCAGTACTTC.

A few counts support this clone. The chain employs TRBV5-8 and TRBJ2-1; perhaps TRBD2 as D (6 bases). Trimming took off 4 bases at V and 4 bases at J, with 18 bases between the two ends. This CDR3 is 16 amino acids long. Per germline, CDR1 SGHTS and CDR2 YDEGEE. The CDR3 nucleotides read TGTGCCAGCAGCCAAGGAACTAGCCCTTCTTACAATGAGCAGTTCTTC. Translated, it gives CASSQGTSPSYNEQFF.

The rearrangement uses TRBV6-1 and TRBJ2-2; no definite D call. With 10 bases removed from V and 2 bases from J, the gap between germline ends came to 8 bases. The CDR3 covers 12 residues. Germline CDR1 reads MNHNS; CDR2 reads SASEGT. This CDR3 is CATSRNTGELFF. The CDR3 nucleotides read TGTGCCACCTCCCGTAACACCGGGGAGCTGTTTTTT.

The chain uses TRBV7-8 and TRBJ2-5; D gene ambiguous. Germline CDR1 reads SGHVS; CDR2 reads FQNEAQ. The CDR3 contains 13 residues. The germline V and J ends were trimmed by 0 bases and 2 bases, with 4 bases remaining between them. The CDR3: CASSLAEQETQYF. CDR3 bases: TGTGCCAGCAGCTTAGCGGAGCAAGAGACCCAGTACTTC.

This chain uses TRBV5-1 with TRBJ1-3; no clear D. Trimming pared 5 bases from V and 0 bases from J, leaving 6 bases between. Per the germline V gene, CDR1 is SGHRS and CDR2 is YFSETQ. The CDR3 extends over 13 amino acids. As DNA, the CDR3 is TGCGCCAGCAGGGCGGGCTCTGGAAACACCATATATTTT. This translates into CASRAGSGNTIYF.

The rearrangement links TRBV5-1 to TRBJ1-1; TRBD1 might be the D (6 bases). Trimming left V 4 bases short and J 5 bases short, with 15 bases between. The CDR3 is 14 amino acids. CDR1 is SGHRS and CDR2 is YFSETQ in the germline V gene. CDR3 nucleotide sequence: TGCGCCAGCAGCGTGACAGGATCGGGAACTGAAGCTTTCTTT. This codes for CASSVTGSGTEAFF.

V gene TRBV20-1 combines with J gene TRBJ1-1, with D tentatively TRBD1 (6 bases). The germline V gene has CDR1 DFQATT and CDR2 SNEGSKA (reference sequence). The CDR3 has 11 amino acids. CDR3 sequence reads: CTQTGNTEAFF. Written as DNA, the CDR3 is TGCACCCAGACAGGGAACACTGAAGCTTTCTTT.

V and J are TRBV5-6 and TRBJ2-3; D might be TRBD2 (7 bases). This CDR3 has 14 amino acids. V gave up 5 bases and J gave up 4 bases, with 14 bases separating them. Germline V gives CDR1 SGHDT, CDR2 YYEEEE. The CDR3 here is CASREGGAADTQYF. In nucleotides, the CDR3 is TGTGCCAGCAGGGAAGGGGGGGCTGCAGATACGCAGTATTTT.